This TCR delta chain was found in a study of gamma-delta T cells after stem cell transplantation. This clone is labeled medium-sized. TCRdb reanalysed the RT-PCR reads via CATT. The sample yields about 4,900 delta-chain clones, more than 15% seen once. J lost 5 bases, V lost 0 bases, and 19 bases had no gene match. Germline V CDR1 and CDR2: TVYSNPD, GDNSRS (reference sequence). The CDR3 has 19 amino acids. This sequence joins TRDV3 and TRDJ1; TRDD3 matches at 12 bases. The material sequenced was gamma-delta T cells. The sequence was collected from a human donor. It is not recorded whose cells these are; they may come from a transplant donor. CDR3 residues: CAFRVLGDTSGASSDKLIF. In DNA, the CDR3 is TGTGCCTTTAGGGTACTGGGGGATACATCGGGCGCCTCATCTGATAAACTCATCTTT.